Described below is a single T cell receptor beta chain sequence and its context. Germline lookup yields CDR1 KGHSH and CDR2 LQKENI. CDR3 size: 14 residues. J lost 6 bases, V lost 3 bases, and 3 bases had no gene match. This sample was included in a study of T cells after yellow fever vaccination. TCRdb re-analysed the 5' RACE reads in MiXCR, keeping a single row per CDR3 protein. The sample has approximately 260,000 distinct CDR3 sequences, roughly 13% seen once; the top ten hold 0.5% to 0.6%. The sequence was obtained from a young man who received the YFV17D yellow fever vaccine. This chain connects TRBV18 to TRBJ1-4, with 8 positions matching TRBD1. The sample was CD4+ T cells sorted from PBMCs, taken 45 days after the yellow fever booster vaccination. The CDR3 DNA reads as TGTGCCAGCTCACCGACAGGGGTACATGAAAAACTGTTTTTT. Amino acids: CASSPTGVHEKLFF.